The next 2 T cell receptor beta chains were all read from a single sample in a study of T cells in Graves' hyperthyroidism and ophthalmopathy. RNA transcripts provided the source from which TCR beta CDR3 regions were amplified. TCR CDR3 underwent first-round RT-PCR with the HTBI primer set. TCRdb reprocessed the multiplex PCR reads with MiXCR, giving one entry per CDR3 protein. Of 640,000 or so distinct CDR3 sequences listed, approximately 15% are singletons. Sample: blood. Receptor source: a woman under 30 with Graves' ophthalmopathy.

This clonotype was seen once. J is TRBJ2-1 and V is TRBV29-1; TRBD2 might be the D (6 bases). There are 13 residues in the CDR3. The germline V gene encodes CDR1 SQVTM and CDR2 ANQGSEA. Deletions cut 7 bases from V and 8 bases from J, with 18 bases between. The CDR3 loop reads CSAAGLLRDEQFF. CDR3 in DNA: TGCAGCGCGGCGGGGCTACTAAGAGATGAGCAGTTCTTC.

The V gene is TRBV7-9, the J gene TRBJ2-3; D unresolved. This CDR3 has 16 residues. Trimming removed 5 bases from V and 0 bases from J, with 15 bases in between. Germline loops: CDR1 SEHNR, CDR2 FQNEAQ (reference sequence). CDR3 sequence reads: CASSPPLLRSTDTQYF. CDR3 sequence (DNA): TGTGCCAGCAGCCCCCCCTTGTTGAGAAGCACAGATACGCAGTATTTT.